What follows are 8 T cell receptor beta chains derived from one specimen sequenced in a study of T cell responses to AZD1222 COVID-19 vaccine. The table came from immunoSEQ multiplex PCR; TCRdb's copy has only in-frame clones and leaves some out. The sample includes some 180,000 clones, 85% to 90% of them seen just once. This specimen consisted of peripheral blood, obtained on day 0 of AZD1222 vaccination. Source of these receptors: an adult in good health.

This rearrangement joins TRBV5-4 to TRBJ2-5; no clear D. CDR1 and CDR2 (germline): SGHNT, YYREEE (reference sequence). Deletions cut 0 bases from V and 7 bases from J, with 13 bases between. The CDR3 covers 14 residues. The CDR3 region has the DNA TGTGCCAGCAGCTTGGCTACCCAGGACGGGACCCAGTACTTC. It encodes CASSLATQDGTQYF.

This clone appeared a single time. The chain joins TRBV29-1 to TRBJ2-4; 11 nucleotides agree with TRBD2. Germline V gives CDR1 SQVTM, CDR2 ANQGSEA. The CDR3 runs 15 residues. Trimming took 4 bases from V and 1 from J; bases not matched to a gene: 3. CDR3 sequence: CSVAPSGRAKNIQYF. CDR3 nucleotides: TGCAGCGTTGCCCCTAGCGGGAGGGCCAAAAACATTCAGTACTTC.

This clone was counted a single time. V usage is TRBV19 and J usage is TRBJ2-7; D uncertain. This CDR3 comprises 11 residues. The germline CDR1 and CDR2 sequences are LNHDA and SQIVND (reference sequence). Trimming removed 8 bases at V and 5 bases at J, with 10 bases between. CDR3 nucleotides: TGTGCCAGTGGGCAGCGCCACGAGCAGTACTTC. This translates into CASGQRHEQYF.

In regard to this clone: Other DNA sequences from this sample encode an identical CDR3 as well. The chain recombines TRBV10-3 with TRBJ1-2; D is possibly TRBD1 (5 bases). The length of the CDR3 is 13 residues. Between the trimmed V and J ends, which lost 3 bases and 3 bases, there was a span of 8 bases. Germline CDR1 is ENHRY and CDR2 is SYGVKD. CDR3 nucleotides: TGTGCCATCAGTGACAGGGAGGACTATGGCTACACCTTC. Translating it yields CAISDREDYGYTF.

The genes are TRBV24-1 and TRBJ2-1, with 11 bases fitting TRBD2. Germline-derived CDR1 and CDR2 are KGHDR and SFDVKD. The CDR3 covers 14 residues. J lost 9 bases, V lost 6 bases, and 6 bases had no gene match. The CDR3 coding sequence is TGTGCCACCAGTCTTCCGGGACTAGCGGCTGAGCAGTTCTTC. Translated: CATSLPGLAAEQFF.

Worth noting for this clone: This CDR3 is also generated by other DNA sequences in the sample. V and J are TRBV5-1 and TRBJ2-3; either TRBD1 or TRBD2 may supply D (5 bases each). There are 14 residues in the CDR3. Germline-derived CDR1 and CDR2 are SGHRS and YFSETQ. V lost 0 bases and J 0 bases, leaving 5 bases between the germline ends. CDR3 DNA: TGCGCCAGCAGCTTGGGGGGGAGCACAGATACGCAGTATTTT. Translating it yields CASSLGGSTDTQYF.

The V call is TRBV5-1, the J call TRBJ1-4, with 7 bases identical to TRBD1. Trimming took 0 bases from V and 8 from J; bases not matched to a gene: 7. The CDR3 is 15 residues long. Per germline, CDR1 SGHRS and CDR2 YFSETQ. This CDR3 is CASSLVGTEGEKLFF. The CDR3 DNA follows: TGCGCCAGCAGCTTGGTCGGGACAGAAGGCGAAAAACTGTTTTTT. Using reference TRBV5-1 and TRBJ1-4 for the parts outside the CDR3, the full variable domain is KAGVTQTPRYLIKTRGQQVTLSCSPISGHRSVSWYQQTPGQGLQFLFEYFSETQRNKGNFPGRFSGRQFSNSRSEMNVSTLELGDSALYLCASSLVGTEGEKLFFGSGTQLSVL.

The gene calls are TRBV6-5 and TRBJ1-6; 7 bases align to TRBD1. The CDR3 length is 14 residues. CDR1 is MNHEY, CDR2 SVGAGI, per germline. Trimming took 0 bases from V and 8 from J; bases not matched to a gene: 1. Here the CDR3 DNA reads TGTGCCAGCAGTTACTCCGGGACAGATTCACCCCTCCACTTT. Translating it yields CASSYSGTDSPLHF.